The 12 T cell receptor beta chains reported below all come from one sample, sequenced in a study of response to subunit inactivated influenza vaccine. TCRdb analysed the RT-PCR reads with MiXCR anew, one entry per CDR3 protein. The sample holds just under 550,000 distinct CDR3 sequences, under 25% seen once. These same records also appear under a second study, on T cells expressing NK-cell markers. This second study says: It was by 5'RACE template switching with UMIs that TCR beta cDNA was made.

The starting material was CD4+ T cells sorted from PBMCs, obtained 12 days after vaccination. These receptors were obtained from a man aged 45-65 years who received an inactivated influenza vaccine.

The V call is TRBV30, the J call TRBJ1-1; 9 nucleotides align to TRBD1. CDR1 is GTSNPN and CDR2 is SVGIG in the germline V gene (reference sequence). Trimming removed 4 bases from V and 4 bases from J; junction bases left unmatched: 4. This CDR3 spans 13 amino acids. For the CDR3, the DNA is TGTGCCTGGAACGTGGACAGGGGCACTGAAGCTTTCTTT. Its translation is CAWNVDRGTEAFF. The full variable domain, rest sourced from reference TRBV30 and TRBJ1-1, is SQTIHQWPATLVQPVGSPLSLECTVEGTSNPNLYWYRQAAGRGLQLLFYSVGIGQISSEVPQNLSASRPQDRQFILSSKKLLLSDSGFYLCAWNVDRGTEAFFGQGTRLTVV.

Notes on this clonotype: One end of the junction fails to match germline, which may point to a read error. The chain is built from TRBV12-3 or TRBV12-4 and TRBJ1-3; the D gene is possibly TRBD1 (6 bases). The CDR3 runs 16 residues. The CDR3 loop reads CASSLAGGISGNTIYF. CDR3 nucleotide sequence: TGTGCCAGCAGCTTAGCGGGGGGCATCTCTGGAAACACCATATATTTT.

This clonotype was seen more than once but under ten times. The chain employs TRBV5-1 and TRBJ2-3; 7 bases agree with TRBD1. The length of the CDR3 is 15 residues. Germline V gene lookup returns CDR1 SGHRS and CDR2 YFSETQ. The V and J ends lost 1 base and 2 bases, in that order; junction bases with no gene match: 4. The DNA of the CDR3 is TGCGCCAGCAGCTTGACAGGGGTTCTCACAGATACGCAGTATTTT. Protein: CASSLTGVLTDTQYF.

This sequence joins TRBV15 and TRBJ1-5, with D unclear. CDR3 length: 15 amino acids. V lost 0 bases and J lost 2, with 8 bases in between. The germline V gene encodes CDR1 LNHNV and CDR2 YYDKDF (reference sequence). The CDR3 region is CATSREPEGNQPQHF. In DNA form, the CDR3 reads TGTGCCACCAGCAGAGAACCGGAAGGCAATCAGCCCCAGCATTTT.

The CDR3 DNA is TGTGCCAGCAGTTACGGACTAGCGGGGTACACCGGGGAGCTGTTTTTT. Protein product: CASSYGLAGYTGELFF. The chain carries TRBV6-2 or TRBV6-3 and TRBJ2-2, with TRBD2 identical over 12 bases. Germline trimming cut 2 bases from V and 3 bases from J; bases unmatched to any gene: 1. The CDR3 covers 16 residues. CDR1 is MNHEY, CDR2 SVGEGT, per germline.

This clonotype was counted between two and nine times. The chain employs TRBV2 and TRBJ2-1, with TRBD1 as a possible D gene (7 bases). The V end lost 7 bases, the J end lost 4 bases, and 14 bases lay between the germline ends. This CDR3 contains 14 residues. Germline V gene lookup returns CDR1 SNHLY and CDR2 FYNNEI. The chain's CDR3 is CASIGGGLYNEQFF. CDR3 DNA: TGTGCCAGCATAGGAGGGGGCCTGTACAATGAGCAGTTCTTC.

V and J are TRBV4-2 and TRBJ2-2; D unresolved. CDR3 length: 13 residues. Trimming cost V 0 bases and J 7 bases, with 6 bases left between them. Per germline, CDR1 LGHNA and CDR2 YNFKEQ. This chain's CDR3 is CASSQDFGGELFF. CDR3 DNA sequence: TGTGCCAGCAGCCAAGATTTTGGCGGGGAGCTGTTTTTT.

The chain uses TRBV5-1 and TRBJ2-1, with 7 nucleotides matching TRBD2. The CDR3 runs to 17 residues. The ends lost 0 bases at V and 2 bases at J; junction bases unmatched: 8. The germline V gene encodes CDR1 SGHRS and CDR2 YFSETQ. The CDR3 DNA reads as TGCGCCAGCAGCTTGGCCAAGTGGGAGGGAACCTACAATGAGCAGTTCTTC. It specifies CASSLAKWEGTYNEQFF.

This clonotype turned up a few times. The chain has TRBV7-9 and TRBJ2-5; 8 bases agree with TRBD2. The V gene end was trimmed by 5 bases and the J gene end by 2 bases; junction bases not matched to a gene: 4. Germline V CDR1 and CDR2: SEHNR, FQNEAQ (reference sequence). The CDR3 sequence is 14 residues long. Written as DNA, the CDR3 is TGTGCCAGCAGCATACTAGCGGATCAAGAGACCCAGTACTTC. This translates into CASSILADQETQYF.

This clonotype has a count of ten or more. The J gene is TRBJ2-3, the V gene TRBV29-1; the match to TRBD1 covers 7 bases. Germline lookup yields CDR1 SQVTM and CDR2 ANQGSEA. Germline trimming cut 5 bases from V and 0 bases from J; bases unmatched to any gene: 5. The CDR3 is 14 amino acids. CDR3 DNA: TGCAGCGTTCAACCGGGACAGAGCACAGATACGCAGTATTTT. It is translated as CSVQPGQSTDTQYF.

This clonotype has only a few counts. This chain's CDR3 is CASRPRDLREQYF. In nucleotides, the CDR3 is TGTGCCAGCAGACCCCGGGATCTACGGGAGCAGTACTTC. This chain joins TRBV11-2 and TRBJ2-7, with D possibly matching TRBD2 (5 bases). V shed 6 bases and J shed 7 bases, with 16 bases lying between them. Per the germline V gene, CDR1 is SGHAT and CDR2 is FQNNGV. The CDR3 is made up of 13 amino acids. Complete variable domain (other parts from reference TRBV11-2 and TRBJ2-7): EAGVAQSPRYKIIEKRQSVAFWCNPISGHATLYWYQQILGQGPKLLIQFQNNGVVDDSQLPKDRFSAERLKGVDSTLKIQPAKLEDSAVYLCASRPRDLREQYFGPGTRLTVT.

This clonotype was recorded a few times. The chain joins TRBV5-1 to TRBJ2-2; 8 bases fit TRBD1. Germline assignment: CDR1 SGHRS and CDR2 YFSETQ. The CDR3 loop spans 18 amino acids. The trim removed 2 bases at V and 1 base at J, leaving 10 bases unmatched. This CDR3 is CASSLLGQASWNTGELFF. In DNA, the CDR3 is TGCGCCAGCAGCTTACTGGGACAGGCCTCATGGAACACCGGGGAGCTGTTTTTT.